This T cell receptor (beta chain) is drawn from a study of T cell responses to AZD1222 COVID-19 vaccine. Sequencing used immunoSEQ multiplex PCR; TCRdb keeps in-frame clones, though not all of them. The data contain over 65,000 clones, roughly 90% of them seen just once; the ten biggest clones take up roughly 7.5%. The sequencing used peripheral blood, collected on day 0 of AZD1222 vaccination. The TCR originated in an adult in good health.

CDR3 nucleotide sequence: TGTGCCAGCAGTTGGGGGGCAAACACCGGGGAGCTGTTTTTT. Translating it yields CASSWGANTGELFF. The rearrangement uses TRBV27 and TRBJ2-2; D is tentatively TRBD1 or TRBD2 (6 bases each). CDR3 size: 14 residues. Between the trimmed V and J ends, which lost 4 bases and 2 bases, there was a span of 8 bases. The V gene's germline CDR1 is MNHEY and CDR2 SMNVEV (reference sequence).